The T cell receptor beta chain under discussion was sequenced for a study of metastatic and nonmetastatic thyroid tumors. Study results and caveats: Reportedly, malignant thyroid tumors had significantly higher TCR beta diversity than benign nodules, in blood and tumor.

Treatment of any kind had been given to no patient before thyroid surgery. Using MiXCR, TCRdb re-called clones from the PCR reads. This sample carries about 5,500 clones, about 33% of them seen once, and the ten largest clones take approximately 35%. The length of the CDR3 is 13 residues. The germline V gene encodes CDR1 DFQATT and CDR2 SNEGSKA (reference sequence). Only a few counts were recorded for this clone. Its specificity is not known. This sequence joins TRBV20-1 and TRBJ2-3; possible D gene TRBD2, 6 bases. The sequenced sample consisted of adjacent normal tissue. The receptor was derived from a male donor with papillary thyroid cancer or a benign thyroid nodule (not recorded which). Some clones in this sample may be carry-over from other donors' samples. This CDR3 is CSVVGGYTDTQYF. The DNA of the CDR3 is TGCAGCGTAGTCGGGGGTTACACAGATACGCAGTATTTT.